This T cell receptor beta chain was captured by sequencing in a study of graft-versus-host responses after intestinal transplantation. This CDR3 is 15 amino acids long. Germline V gene lookup returns CDR1 MNHEY and CDR2 SVGAGI. V was shortened by 0 bases and J by 7 bases, with 13 bases between the two germline ends. The assay was immunoSEQ multiplex PCR, and TCRdb's table has in-frame clones only and misses some. Here the sample spans 35,000 to 55,000 clones, 90% to 95% being singletons. The origin of this receptor is a human patient who received an intestinal transplant, so some T cells may come from the graft donor. J is TRBJ1-5 and V is TRBV6-5, with D maybe TRBD1 (5 bases). The material was PBMCs, obtained about 790 days after a first intestinal transplant, on the day of a second. The CDR3 loop is CASSYSWAEGQPQHF. CDR3 bases: TGTGCCAGCAGTTACTCGTGGGCAGAGGGGCAGCCCCAGCATTTT.